This TCR beta chain was observed in a study of cytomegalovirus exposure and HLA in healthy donors. The CDR3 totals 14 residues. CDR1 SGHRS and CDR2 YFSETQ come from the germline V gene. Germline trimming cut 6 bases from V and 3 bases from J; bases unmatched to any gene: 4. Vbeta (60) and Jbeta (13) primers were used in the PCR. The method was immunoSEQ multiplex PCR; TCRdb's version includes in-frame clones alone and lacks a portion of them. The sample yields 150,000 or so clones, roughly 80% seen once. Study findings and constraints: A few of the chains that were CMV-associated were confirmed in vitro to be specific for CMV antigens. CMV serostatus alone was available as immune exposure information. In a later analysis, V- and J-gene trimming of beta chains associated with a DCLRE1C missense variant, replicated independently. Over 150 TCR beta chains were listed as cytomegalovirus-associated.

Notes on this clone: What it binds is not known.

This TCR came from a young woman in good health and CMV-seronegative. J is TRBJ2-7 and V is TRBV5-1; TRBD2 matches at 12 bases. The material sequenced was PBMCs. The CDR3 coding sequence is TGCGCCAGCACAATGACTAGCGGGAGCTACGAGCAGTACTTC. This codes for CASTMTSGSYEQYF.